The entry that follows covers one TCR beta chain sequence. Antigen unknown. The sample belongs to a study of T-cell memory formation after mild COVID-19. CDR3 size: 15 residues. CDR1 SGHDN and CDR2 FVKESK come from the germline V gene. V lost 3 bases and J lost 0, with 10 bases in between. Study-wide findings and caveats: A second wave of clones peaked on day 37, and their SARS-CoV-2 specificity went unconfirmed. CD4+ contracting clones were mainly CM and EM; CD8+ ones, EMRA.

TCRdb re-analysed the 5' RACE reads in MiXCR, keeping a single row per CDR3 protein. The table lists about 420,000 distinct CDR3 sequences, 20% to 25% of them singletons. Sequenced input: PBMCs or a T cell subset sorted from them (not recorded which). The rearrangement links TRBV14 to TRBJ2-3, with D hard to call. This receptor was taken from an adult woman who had mild COVID-19 (a few samples of this study predate the infection). Cell type and time point are not known. CDR3 residues: CASSHDLDSTDTQYF. The CDR3 nucleotides read TGTGCCAGCAGCCATGACTTGGACAGCACAGATACGCAGTATTTT.